This TCR beta chain came from a study of technical replicates of blood from a few donors (dated 2017 in TCRdb). Library preparation employed the immunoSEQ multiplex PCR assay. The clones in this table, taken by TCRdb from immuneACCESS, are in-frame only. Not every clone is retained; where verified, under half of the shortfall comes from an unresolved V gene, and the cause of the rest is unknown. A total of about 60,000 clones appear in this sample, 75% to 90% of them only once. Roughly 5% of the sample is held by the ten biggest clonotypes. V is cut by 3 bases and J by 4 bases, and the space between the germline ends is 15 bases. Per the germline V gene (reference sequence), SGHKS is the CDR1 and YYEKEE is the CDR2. The CDR3 sequence holds 15 residues, the cysteine and phenylalanine included. The retained sequence is limited to the CDR3, 45 bases, with the frame set at the first base. This clone showed up just once. Which antigen it targets is not known. No base qualities exist here, and no much larger clone lies one base off it.

This receptor was identified in a human donor in good health. Some clones in this sample may be carry-over from other donors' samples. Source material: PBMCs. The chain employs TRBV5-5 and TRBJ2-3, with a weak D call of TRBD2 (6 bases match). The nucleotide sequence reads as follows: TGTGCCAGCAGCTGGATGGAGGGTGTGGCAGATACGCAGTATTTT. Protein translation: CASSWMEGVADTQYF. Supplemented by the reference TRBV5-5 and TRBJ2-3 proteins around the CDR3, the complete variable domain is DAGVTQSPTHLIKTRGQQVTLRCSPISGHKSVSWYQQVLGQGPQFIFQYYEKEERGRGNFPDRFSARQFPNYSSELNVNALLLGDSALYLCASSWMEGVADTQYFGPGTRLTVL.